The T cell receptor beta chain under discussion was sequenced for a study of identical twins. Germline CDR1 reads LGHNA; CDR2 reads YNFKEQ. Trimming pared 0 bases from V and 0 bases from J, leaving 12 bases between. The CDR3 is made up of 18 amino acids. This clonotype was seen ten or more times. Its target is unknown. All donors comprised healthy Caucasians. Study-wide results and caveats: There is a chance that invariant MAIT and iNKT cells partially muddied zero-insertion analyses. Where out-of-frame alpha sequences were twin-shared, they showed excess low generation probability. Within cord blood, abundant beta clonotypes carried fewer insertions, but memory repertoires showed no such trend.

TCRdb redid the calling of the 5' RACE reads with MiXCR, one entry per CDR3 protein. Of about 240,000 distinct CDR3 sequences listed, 10% to 13% are singletons. Sequences were obtained from memory T cells sorted from blood. The chain employs TRBV4-2 and TRBJ1-6; D uncertain. The receptor was isolated from a man in his forties or fifties in good health. This chain's CDR3 is CASSQDFRSSSYNSPLHF. The CDR3 DNA follows: TGTGCCAGCAGCCAAGATTTTAGGAGCAGCTCCTATAATTCACCCCTCCACTTT.